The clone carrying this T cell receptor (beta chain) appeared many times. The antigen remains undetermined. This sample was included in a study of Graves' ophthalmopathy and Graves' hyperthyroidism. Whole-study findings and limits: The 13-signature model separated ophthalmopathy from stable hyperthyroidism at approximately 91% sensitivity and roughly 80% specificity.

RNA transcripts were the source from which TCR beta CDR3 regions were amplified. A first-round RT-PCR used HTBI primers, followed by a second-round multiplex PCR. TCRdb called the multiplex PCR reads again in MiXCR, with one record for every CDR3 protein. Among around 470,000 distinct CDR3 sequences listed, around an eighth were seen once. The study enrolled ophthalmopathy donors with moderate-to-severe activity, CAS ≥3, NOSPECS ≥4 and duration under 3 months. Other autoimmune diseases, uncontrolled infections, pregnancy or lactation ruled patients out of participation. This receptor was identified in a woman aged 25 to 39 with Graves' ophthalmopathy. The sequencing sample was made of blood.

CDR3 sequence: CSAPDRRRNNSPLHF. The CDR3 nucleotides read TGCAGTGCTCCTGACAGGCGGCGTAACAATTCACCCCTCCACTTT. This rearrangement joins TRBV20-1 to TRBJ1-6; TRBD1 is a possible D gene (6 bases). CDR1 and CDR2 (germline): DFQATT, SNEGSKA (reference sequence). The CDR3 sequence is 15 residues long. V gave up 5 bases and J gave up 7 bases, with 18 bases separating them.